The 27 T cell receptor beta chains below all came from one sample that was sequenced in a study of cytomegalovirus exposure and HLA in healthy donors. The PCR had 60 Vbeta and 13 Jbeta primers. Profiled with immunoSEQ multiplex PCR; TCRdb holds only in-frame clones, not every one. The table lists approximately 130,000 clones, 70% to 85% of them singletons. The specimen was PBMCs. All receptors come from a boy younger than 18 in good health and CMV-seronegative.

This sequence joins TRBV4-1 and TRBJ1-1; 8 bases fit TRBD1. CDR3 size: 15 residues. Germline V gives CDR1 MGHRA, CDR2 YSYEKL. With 0 bases clipped from V and 1 base from J, the junction kept 1 base outside the gene matches. The chain's CDR3 is CASSQDRGQNTEAFF. The CDR3 DNA reads TGCGCCAGCAGCCAAGACAGGGGGCAGAACACTGAAGCTTTCTTT.

This clone was seen only a few times. The chain carries TRBV30 and TRBJ2-1; D perhaps matches TRBD2 (5 bases). The CDR3 contains 12 residues. Trimming shortened V by 3 bases and J by 5 bases, and 8 bases separated the two germline ends. Germline-derived CDR1 and CDR2 are GTSNPN and SVGIG (reference sequence). CDR3 amino acids: CAWSPGDNEQFF. In nucleotides, the CDR3 is TGTGCCTGGAGCCCCGGGGACAATGAGCAGTTCTTC. Using reference TRBV30 and TRBJ2-1 for the parts outside the CDR3, the full variable domain is SQTIHQWPATLVQPVGSPLSLECTVEGTSNPNLYWYRQAAGRGLQLLFYSVGIGQISSEVPQNLSASRPQDRQFILSSKKLLLSDSGFYLCAWSPGDNEQFFGPGTRLTVL.

The rearrangement uses TRBV29-1 and TRBJ2-1, with a weak D call TRBD1 (5 bases). In germline, CDR1 is SQVTM, CDR2 ANQGSEA. Deletions cut 3 bases from V and 2 bases from J, with 14 bases between. CDR3 length equals 15 residues. The CDR3 protein is CSVDSPDTAYNEQFF. Written as DNA, the CDR3 is TGCAGCGTTGATTCTCCGGACACCGCCTACAATGAGCAGTTCTTC.

In DNA form, the CDR3 reads TGCGCCAGCAGCCAGGACAACAGGGAGGGCGAGCAGTACTTC. Translating gives CASSQDNREGEQYF. This sequence joins TRBV4-1 and TRBJ2-7; D is perhaps TRBD2 (7 bases). V shed 3 bases and J shed 6 bases, with 15 bases lying between them. The CDR3 loop spans 14 amino acids. CDR1 is MGHRA, CDR2 YSYEKL, per germline.

The CDR3 is CSVGTGGTYNEQFF. The CDR3 coding sequence is TGCAGCGTGGGGACAGGGGGAACCTACAATGAGCAGTTCTTC. The V and J genes are TRBV29-1 and TRBJ2-1; 11 nucleotides agree with TRBD1. CDR1 SQVTM and CDR2 ANQGSEA come from the germline V gene. After removal of 6 bases from V and 2 bases from J, the junction contained 3 bases not matched to a gene. This CDR3 region has 14 residues.

This clone was observed once. The chain is built from TRBV4-2 and TRBJ2-1; TRBD2 might be the D (7 bases). Trimming pared 0 bases from V and 10 bases from J, leaving 13 bases between. The CDR3 totals 14 residues. The germline V gene has CDR1 LGHNA and CDR2 YNFKEQ. CDR3 region: CASSQDVRGGEQFF. The CDR3, as DNA: TGTGCCAGCAGCCAAGATGTAAGGGGGGGCGAGCAGTTCTTC.

The chain is built from TRBV6-5 and TRBJ2-1; 11 bases map to TRBD2. Unmatched junction bases numbered 6, after V lost 5 bases and J lost 6 bases. Germline CDR1 reads MNHEY; CDR2 reads SVGAGI. The CDR3 contains 15 residues. CDR3 in DNA: TGTGCCAGCAGTGTCGGGGGACTAGCGGTCAATGAGCAGTTCTTC. Encoded protein: CASSVGGLAVNEQFF.

The V gene is TRBV7-9, the J gene TRBJ1-4; D remains unclear. V dropped 2 bases and J dropped 3 bases, with 10 bases sitting between them. The CDR3 is 15 amino acids. Germline loops: CDR1 SEHNR, CDR2 FQNEAQ (reference sequence). CDR3 in DNA: TGTGCCAGCAGCTTATGGAGGGTGTCTAATGAAAAACTGTTTTTT. Its translation: CASSLWRVSNEKLFF. Full variable domain (missing parts from reference TRBV7-9 and TRBJ1-4): DTGVSQNPRHKITKRGQNVTFRCDPISEHNRLYWYRQTLGQGPEFLTYFQNEAQLEKSRLLSDRFSAERPKGSFSTLEIQRTEQGDSAMYLCASSLWRVSNEKLFFGSGTQLSVL.

The chain joins TRBV4-3 to TRBJ2-7; 7 bases are a match to TRBD1. The V segment lost 0 bases and the J segment 3 bases; nucleotides outside the gene matches: 5. There are 15 residues in the CDR3. Germline V gives CDR1 LGHNA, CDR2 YSLEER. The CDR3 loop reads CASSQDETGRYEQYF. CDR3 in DNA: TGCGCCAGCAGCCAAGATGAGACAGGGCGCTACGAGCAGTACTTC.

This chain uses TRBV27 with TRBJ2-7, with 8 nucleotides matching TRBD1. The germline V gene encodes CDR1 MNHEY and CDR2 SMNVEV (reference sequence). V lost 2 bases, J lost 4 bases, and 7 bases stayed unmatched. There are 15 residues in the CDR3. CDR3 in DNA: TGTGCCAGCAGTTTAGCAGGACAGGGCCGGTACGAGCAGTACTTC. Encoded protein: CASSLAGQGRYEQYF.

V is TRBV9 and J is TRBJ2-7, with TRBD2 identical over 10 bases. This CDR3 spans 18 amino acids. J lost 5 bases, V lost 3 bases, and 17 bases had no gene match. The germline CDR1 and CDR2 sequences are SGDLS and YYNGEE. CDR3 residues: CASSEGPRASGRSDEQYF. The CDR3, as DNA: TGTGCCAGCAGCGAGGGGCCCCGGGCTAGCGGGAGATCGGACGAGCAGTACTTC.

J is TRBJ2-1 and V is TRBV5-1; tentative D call: TRBD2 (6 bases). Germline V lookup: CDR1 SGHRS, CDR2 YFSETQ. CDR3 length: 15 amino acids. Trimming left V 0 bases short and J 3 bases short, with 10 bases between. The CDR3 loop is CASSLEGGNYNEQFF. In DNA form, the CDR3 reads TGCGCCAGCAGCTTGGAGGGAGGAAACTACAATGAGCAGTTCTTC. The variable domain in full, with the rest retrieved from reference TRBV5-1 and TRBJ2-1, is KAGVTQTPRYLIKTRGQQVTLSCSPISGHRSVSWYQQTPGQGLQFLFEYFSETQRNKGNFPGRFSGRQFSNSRSEMNVSTLELGDSALYLCASSLEGGNYNEQFFGPGTRLTVL.

This clone showed up just once. This chain links TRBV4-2 with TRBJ2-1; 10 bases line up with TRBD2. Germline CDR1 is LGHNA and CDR2 is YNFKEQ. J lost 4 bases, V lost 2 bases, and 5 bases had no gene match. CDR3 size: 16 residues. This CDR3 is CASSQFKAGGYNEQFF. DNA for the CDR3: TGTGCCAGCAGCCAATTCAAAGCGGGAGGGTACAATGAGCAGTTCTTC.

This clone has more than one count but fewer than ten. The J gene is TRBJ2-7, the V gene TRBV19; the D gene is possibly TRBD2 (6 bases). V was cut by 6 bases and J by 2 bases, with 11 bases left in between. The CDR3 has 13 residues. Germline lookup yields CDR1 LNHDA and CDR2 SQIVND (reference sequence). The CDR3 loop reads CASRGRGTYEQYF. CDR3 in DNA: TGTGCCAGTAGAGGCCGGGGGACCTACGAGCAGTACTTC.

J is TRBJ2-5 and V is TRBV4-2, with a possible D match to TRBD1 (5 bases). V lost 1 base to trimming and J lost 2 bases, with 14 bases between them. Germline assignment: CDR1 LGHNA and CDR2 YNFKEQ. The CDR3 contains 16 residues. The CDR3 nucleotides are TGTGCCAGCAGCCAAGCCGGTGGACGGACACAAGAGACCCAGTACTTC. Translation gives CASSQAGGRTQETQYF.

The rearrangement uses TRBV30 and TRBJ2-3; TRBD1 aligns across 9 bases. CDR3 size: 13 residues. Germline V CDR1 and CDR2: GTSNPN, SVGIG (reference sequence). The V gene end was trimmed by 5 bases and the J gene end by 5 bases; junction bases not matched to a gene: 5. DNA of the CDR3: TGTGCCTGGCGCGGACAGGGGAAAGATACGCAGTATTTT. Protein sequence: CAWRGQGKDTQYF.

The chain uses TRBV18 and TRBJ1-1, with 8 bases identical to TRBD1. The CDR3 runs 14 residues. The V gene's germline CDR1 is KGHSH and CDR2 LQKENI. V lost 3 bases, J lost 0 bases, and 0 bases stayed unmatched. In DNA form, the CDR3 reads TGTGCCAGCTCACCGGACAGGGTGAACACTGAAGCTTTCTTT. Amino acid sequence: CASSPDRVNTEAFF.

V is TRBV4-1 and J is TRBJ2-5; the match to TRBD2 covers 9 bases. The J segment lost 3 bases and the V segment lost 3 bases, leaving 5 bases of the junction unmatched. The CDR3 consists of 15 residues. The V gene's germline CDR1 is MGHRA and CDR2 YSYEKL. In DNA, the CDR3 is TGCGCCAGCAGCCAGTTAGCGGGAGTAGAAGAGACCCAGTACTTC. Translating gives CASSQLAGVEETQYF.

The DNA of the CDR3 is TGTGCCATCAGTGAGTCGATGAGGGCAGGTGAGGACCCGGAGACCCAGTACTTC. Its protein product is CAISESMRAGEDPETQYF. This chain joins TRBV10-3 and TRBJ2-5; perhaps TRBD2 as D (5 bases). The CDR3 sequence is 18 residues long. V dropped 0 bases and J dropped 5 bases, with 22 bases sitting between them. The germline CDR1 and CDR2 sequences are ENHRY and SYGVKD.

The chain joins TRBV5-3 to TRBJ2-7, with D tentatively TRBD2 (6 bases). TRBV5-3 qualifies as an ORF whose function is uncertain. The CDR3 covers 14 residues. V was trimmed by 7 bases and J by 3 bases, leaving 17 bases between them. DNA of the CDR3: TGTGCCAGAGGCGGGCGGGATAACAGCTACGAGCAGTACTTC. It yields the protein CARGGRDNSYEQYF.

V usage is TRBV6-5 and J usage is TRBJ2-6, with no clear D. The CDR3 has 15 residues. The V gene lost 8 bases and the J gene lost 0 bases, with 11 bases spanning the gap. The germline gives CDR1 MNHEY, CDR2 SVGAGI. The CDR3, as DNA: TGTGCCAGCGGCGGATTAAGCTCTGGGGCCAACGTCCTGACTTTC. Protein product: CASGGLSSGANVLTF.

This chain connects TRBV5-5 to TRBJ1-5; TRBD1 matches at 11 bases. This CDR3 contains 15 residues. Germline CDR1 reads SGHKS; CDR2 reads YYEKEE (reference sequence). V shed 3 bases and J 2 bases; nucleotides not matched to a gene: 1. DNA of the CDR3: TGTGCCAGCAGCTCGGGACAGGGGGGCAATCAGCCCCAGCATTTT. Translation gives CASSSGQGGNQPQHF.

The V gene is TRBV7-9, the J gene TRBJ2-1; TRBD2 agrees at 10 bases. In germline, CDR1 is SEHNR, CDR2 FQNEAQ (reference sequence). The V and J ends lost 4 bases and 1 base, in that order; junction bases with no gene match: 10. The CDR3 contains 18 residues. In nucleotides, the CDR3 is TGTGCCAGCAGCTCTCGGACTAGCGGCCTCTTTTCCTACAATGAGCAGTTCTTC. This sequence encodes CASSSRTSGLFSYNEQFF.

The chain has TRBV6-1 and TRBJ1-5, with a possible D match to TRBD1 (6 bases). Per germline, CDR1 MNHNS and CDR2 SASEGT. The CDR3 has 15 amino acids. Trimming pared 1 base from V and 6 bases from J, leaving 13 bases between. Here the CDR3 reads CASSEGTGGSQPQHF. As DNA, the CDR3 is TGTGCCAGCAGTGAAGGGACGGGGGGCAGTCAGCCCCAGCATTTT.

V and J are TRBV30 and TRBJ1-2; 10 nucleotides match TRBD1. This CDR3 has 15 amino acids. The junction had 9 bases not matched to a gene; V was cut back by 3 bases and J by 5 bases. CDR1 is GTSNPN, CDR2 SVGIG, per germline (reference sequence). The CDR3 is CAWRTDRGLRYGYTF. The CDR3, as DNA: TGTGCCTGGAGGACCGACAGGGGGCTAAGATATGGCTACACCTTC.

The chain couples TRBV11-2 to TRBJ2-1; 9 bases are a match to TRBD2. The CDR3 is 15 amino acids. Germline loops: CDR1 SGHAT, CDR2 FQNNGV. Trimming removed 6 bases from V and 10 bases from J; junction bases left unmatched: 13. The CDR3 sequence: CASRRSWTSETEQFF. The CDR3 nucleotides are TGTGCCAGCAGGCGGTCGTGGACTAGCGAGACCGAGCAGTTCTTC.

This clone was seen only once. The gene calls are TRBV19 and TRBJ2-1; D might be TRBD1 (5 bases). The germline CDR1 and CDR2 sequences are LNHDA and SQIVND (reference sequence). V was shortened by 4 bases and J by 7 bases, with 14 bases between the two germline ends. The length of the CDR3 is 14 residues. In nucleotides, the CDR3 is TGTGCCAGTAGTACCCCATATGGGGCGAATGAGCAGTTCTTC. This sequence encodes CASSTPYGANEQFF.